A selection of T cell receptor beta chains follows, all from one sample in a study of blood T cell repertoires in COVID-19. Assay: immunoSEQ multiplex PCR; the TCRdb copy retains only in-frame clones and omits some. The table records under 150,000 clones, about 83% of them present only once. Material: peripheral blood. These receptors all come from a middle-aged man with active or convalescent COVID-19. CDR3s include the opening cysteine and the closing phenylalanine or tryptophan. D genes are given only for firm matches. The size of a clone is reported for some rows only, either as once, few or many, or as a class for expanded clones.

J,D,V,size,CDR3,DNA
TRBJ2-7,TRBD1,TRBV4-1,.,CASSQKGQGIVYEQYF,TGCGCCAGCAGCCAAAAGGGACAGGGTATCGTCTACGAGCAGTACTTC
TRBJ2-3,.,TRBV9,few,CASSVGWDTQYF,TGTGCCAGCAGCGTCGGGTGGGATACGCAGTATTTT
TRBJ2-3,.,TRBV10-2,.,CASSDNNSPRADTQYF,TGCGCCAGCAGTGATAACAACAGCCCGCGGGCAGATACGCAGTATTTT
TRBJ1-1,.,TRBV3-1/TRBV3-2,.,CASSHSLRGGREYTEAFF,TGTGCCAGCAGCCACTCACTGCGGGGGGGGCGCGAGTACACTGAAGCTTTCTTT
TRBJ1-4,.,TRBV10-3,.,CAISAQGGNEKLFF,TGTGCCATCAGTGCCCAGGGAGGTAATGAAAAACTGTTTTTT
TRBJ2-2,.,TRBV11-2,.,CASSLWRLGGELFF,TGTGCCAGCAGCTTATGGAGGCTCGGCGGGGAGCTGTTTTTT
TRBJ2-6,.,TRBV9,.,CASSVGVVVGANVLTF,TGTGCCAGCAGCGTAGGAGTGGTTGTGGGGGCCAACGTCCTGACTTTC
TRBJ1-3,.,TRBV7-9,.,CASSLAAANTIYF,TGTGCCAGCAGCTTAGCGGCGGCAAACACCATATATTTT
TRBJ1-2,.,TRBV6-1,.,CASSEGLGNRDGYTF,TGTGCCAGCAGTGAAGGATTGGGAAACAGGGATGGCTACACCTTC
TRBJ1-1,.,TRBV29-1,.,CSVLTGGYEAFF,TGCAGCGTTCTCACGGGGGGTTATGAAGCTTTCTTT
TRBJ2-4,.,TRBV2,.,CASSEAGRTLMMGNIQYF,TGTGCCAGCAGTGAAGCCGGCCGGACACTCATGATGGGGAACATTCAGTACTTC
TRBJ2-5,TRBD2,TRBV30,.,CAWTLAGGQVKTQYF,TGTGCCTGGACACTAGCGGGGGGGCAGGTAAAGACCCAGTACTTC
TRBJ2-1,.,TRBV3-1/TRBV3-2,.,CASSQDFSSYNEQFF,TGTGCCAGCAGTCAGGACTTTAGCTCCTACAATGAGCAGTTCTTC
TRBJ1-6,.,TRBV6-1,.,CASSEAPGGSNSPLHF,TGTGCCAGCAGTGAAGCGCCGGGGGGCTCGAATTCACCCCTCCACTTT
TRBJ1-6,.,TRBV6-2/TRBV6-3,.,CASSYGGKDSPLHF,TGTGCCAGCAGTTACGGGGGGAAAGATTCACCCCTCCACTTT
TRBJ1-5,.,TRBV25-1,.,CASTPTGRGDQPQHF,TGTGCCAGCACCCCCACTGGCAGGGGAGATCAGCCCCAGCATTTT
TRBJ1-1,.,TRBV7-3,.,CASSLSGVTEAFF,TGTGCCAGCAGCTTATCAGGGGTGACTGAAGCTTTCTTT
TRBJ2-7,TRBD1,TRBV4-2,.,CASSPSRQGAMYEQYF,TGTGCCAGCAGCCCCTCTCGCCAGGGGGCAATGTACGAGCAGTACTTC
TRBJ1-4,.,TRBV3-1/TRBV3-2,.,CASSQGLGSSGQLFF,TGTGCCAGCAGCCAAGGCTTGGGCAGCTCAGGGCAACTGTTTTTT
TRBJ2-7,TRBD2,TRBV9,.,CASSVGLAGVEQYF,TGTGCCAGCAGCGTAGGGCTAGCGGGGGTTGAGCAGTACTTC
TRBJ2-5,TRBD1,TRBV7-2,.,CASSSVGQGFQETQYF,TGTGCCAGCAGCTCGGTTGGACAGGGTTTCCAAGAGACCCAGTACTTC
TRBJ1-1,.,TRBV30,.,CAWLTLGPTEAFF,TGTGCCTGGCTAACACTGGGGCCCACTGAAGCTTTCTTT
TRBJ1-5,.,TRBV19,.,CASSIAPSTGYSNQPQHF,TGTGCCAGTAGTATTGCCCCCAGTACAGGTTATAGCAATCAGCCCCAGCATTTT
TRBJ2-5,TRBD2,TRBV7-9,.,CASSYTGTSPETQYF,TGTGCCAGCAGCTACACCGGGACTAGCCCAGAGACCCAGTACTTC
TRBJ1-1,TRBD1,TRBV7-2,.,CASNRGPGQGNTEAFF,TGTGCCAGCAACAGAGGCCCGGGACAGGGGAACACTGAAGCTTTCTTT
TRBJ1-3,.,TRBV19,once,CASSRGAISGNTIYF,TGTGCCAGTAGCCGGGGAGCGATCTCTGGAAACACCATATATTTT
TRBJ1-3,TRBD1,TRBV10-1,medium-sized,CASRGIRDRGDGNTIYF,TGCGCCAGCCGAGGTATAAGGGACAGGGGGGACGGAAACACCATATATTTT
TRBJ1-1,.,TRBV2,few,CASREGTEAFF,TGTGCCAGCAGGGAGGGGACTGAAGCTTTCTTT
TRBJ2-2,.,TRBV18,few,CASSPGEELFF,TGTGCCAGCTCACCCGGAGAAGAGCTGTTTTTT
TRBJ2-2,TRBD2,TRBV7-2,.,CASSQPLAGGRGELFF,TGTGCCAGCAGCCAACCACTAGCGGGGGGGCGCGGGGAGCTGTTTTTT
TRBJ2-2,TRBD2,TRBV7-9,.,CASSWDYPNTGELFF,TGTGCCAGCAGCTGGGACTATCCGAACACCGGGGAGCTGTTTTTT
TRBJ2-3,.,TRBV5-5,.,CASSLFVGGTSTDTQYF,TGTGCCAGCAGCTTGTTTGTGGGGGGTACTAGCACAGATACGCAGTATTTT
TRBJ1-1,.,TRBV18,.,CASSSTGPEAFF,TGTGCCAGCTCGTCGACAGGACCTGAAGCTTTCTTT
TRBJ1-2,TRBD1,TRBV6-5,.,CASSGNRGNGYTF,TGTGCCAGCAGCGGGAACAGGGGCAATGGCTACACCTTC
TRBJ1-5,.,TRBV18,.,CASSPQTSFSSQHF,TGTGCCAGCTCACCGCAGACATCCTTCTCGTCCCAGCATTTT
TRBJ2-7,.,TRBV3-1/TRBV3-2,.,CASSQDRGRGPTNEQYF,TGTGCCAGCAGCCAAGATAGGGGGCGGGGCCCGACCAACGAGCAGTACTTC
TRBJ1-1,.,TRBV27,many,CASLQGGGTEAFF,TGTGCCAGCCTCCAAGGGGGTGGCACTGAAGCTTTCTTT
TRBJ1-1,.,TRBV7-6,.,CASSLGLEAFF,TGTGCCAGCAGCTTAGGTCTTGAAGCTTTCTTT
TRBJ1-6,TRBD1,TRBV27,many,CASRALTGGGSPLHF,TGTGCCAGCAGGGCCCTGACAGGGGGTGGTTCACCCCTCCACTTT
TRBJ2-5,.,TRBV7-3,.,CASSSKGEETQYF,TGTGCCAGCAGCTCGAAAGGAGAAGAGACCCAGTACTTC
TRBJ1-3,TRBD1,TRBV11-2,.,CASSLEPGGPGNTIYF,TGTGCCAGCAGCTTAGAACCAGGGGGGCCTGGAAACACCATATATTTT
TRBJ1-4,.,TRBV5-1,.,CASSLAGRDAEKLFF,TGCGCCAGCAGCTTGGCGGGCAGGGATGCCGAAAAACTGTTTTTT
TRBJ1-6,.,TRBV6-4,.,CASIGVSPLHF,TGTGCCAGCATAGGGGTTTCACCCCTCCACTTT
TRBJ2-5,TRBD1,TRBV27,.,CASSPTPPGQGLGTQYF,TGTGCCAGCAGTCCCACACCCCCGGGACAGGGCTTGGGGACCCAGTACTTC
TRBJ2-2,.,TRBV18,once,CASSPLGRGRTGELFF,TGTGCCAGCTCACCACTTGGCAGGGGCAGGACCGGGGAGCTGTTTTTT
TRBJ2-4,.,TRBV5-1,.,CASSLALQGVKNIQYF,TGCGCCAGCAGCTTGGCCTTACAGGGAGTCAAAAACATTCAGTACTTC
TRBJ2-3,TRBD2,TRBV5-4,.,CASGAGGGDTQYF,TGTGCCAGCGGGGCGGGGGGTGGAGATACGCAGTATTTT
TRBJ2-7,.,TRBV9,few,CASSAEYRAEQYF,TGTGCCAGCAGCGCGGAATACAGGGCCGAGCAGTACTTC
TRBJ2-2,.,TRBV2,.,CASSEALALTGELFF,TGTGCCAGCAGTGAAGCGTTGGCCCTCACCGGGGAGCTGTTTTTT
TRBJ1-5,TRBD1,TRBV7-2,few,CASSRDRNQPQHF,TGTGCCAGCAGCAGGGACAGGAATCAGCCCCAGCATTTT
TRBJ1-6,.,TRBV7-9,.,CASSLIQDNSPLHF,TGTGCCAGCAGCTTAATACAGGATAATTCACCCCTCCACTTT
TRBJ1-5,TRBD1,TRBV19,.,CASSINRGGQPQHF,TGTGCCAGTAGTATAAACAGGGGAGGTCAGCCCCAGCATTTT
TRBJ2-7,.,TRBV6-5,.,CASSYREHYEQYF,TGTGCCAGCAGTTACAGGGAGCACTACGAGCAGTACTTC
TRBJ2-4,.,TRBV18,.,CASSPLDSPGKNIQYF,TGTGCCAGCTCACCACTTGACTCTCCAGGGAAAAACATTCAGTACTTC
TRBJ1-6,TRBD1,TRBV5-6,.,CASSFWDRNSPLHF,TGTGCCAGCAGCTTTTGGGACAGGAATTCACCCCTCCACTTT
TRBJ1-6,.,TRBV11-1,.,CASSLALQGSSPLHF,TGTGCCAGCAGCTTAGCGTTACAGGGCTCTTCACCCCTCCACTTT
TRBJ2-7,.,TRBV7-2,.,CASSLFNTNSYEQYF,TGTGCCAGCAGCTTGTTCAACACCAACTCCTACGAGCAGTACTTC
TRBJ2-7,TRBD1,TRBV7-9,.,CASTKDRVEQYF,TGTGCCAGCACCAAAGACAGGGTCGAGCAGTACTTC
TRBJ2-5,TRBD1,TRBV9,.,CASSRRSTGELGATQYF,TGTGCCAGCAGCAGACGATCAACAGGGGAATTGGGCGCGACCCAGTACTTC